This T cell receptor (beta chain) comes out of a study of cytomegalovirus exposure and HLA in healthy donors. Germline CDR1 and CDR2: MNHGY and SVAAGI. The CDR3 length is 14 residues. The V gene end was trimmed by 6 bases and the J gene end by 5 bases; junction bases not matched to a gene: 8. Study-wide findings and caveats: Reports indicated that the classifier achieved high specificity and sensitivity in diagnosing cytomegalovirus status. In a later analysis, HLA-C alleles had the fewest associated TCRs, DRB1 alleles the most. TCR beta V segments were, for the most part, productive about 90% or about 30% of the time in an earlier analysis.

Note on this clone: As yet, its antigen is unknown.

The PCR contained 60 Vbeta and 13 Jbeta primers. The repertoire was sequenced with immunoSEQ multiplex PCR; TCRdb's copy has only in-frame clones and lacks some. The sample has roughly 90,000 clones; about 88% are singletons. The chain joins TRBV6-9 to TRBJ2-7; 9 bases map to TRBD2. This receptor was obtained from a man aged 18 to 30 in good health and CMV-seronegative. Sequences were obtained from PBMCs. The CDR3 loop is CASSLAGDSDEQYF. For the CDR3, the DNA is TGTGCCAGCAGCTTAGCGGGAGATTCGGACGAGCAGTACTTC.